This T cell receptor beta chain was captured in a study of beta chain features in type 1 diabetes. Study-level results: Diminished insertions and augmented deletions at VDJ junctions characterized type 1 diabetes patients. The analysis here could not establish whether HLA type shapes TCRB rearrangement. Moderately but significantly shorter TCRB CDR3s were found in Type 1 diabetes patients in all four CD4+ subsets.

The V and J ends lost 0 bases and 8 bases, in that order; junction bases with no gene match: 10. The CDR3 has 15 amino acids. Germline V CDR1 and CDR2: GTSNPN, SVGIG (reference sequence). A few counts support this clone. Its antigen is still unknown. Since all of the isolated RNA was reverse transcribed, expressed TCRB transcripts were what got sequenced. Clones were read by immunoSEQ multiplex PCR, and TCRdb kept only the in-frame ones, dropping some. The repertoire consists of about 240,000 clones, with around a quarter occurring once and the leading ten covering approximately 4%. The TCR sequence derives from a man aged 25 to 40 in good health. The sample consisted of central memory CD4+ T cells from blood. The rearrangement joins TRBV30 to TRBJ2-1; 7 bases are shared with TRBD2. In DNA form, the CDR3 reads TGTGCCTGGAGTGTAGGGCTAGCGGTCTGGGATGAGCAGTTCTTC. Protein product: CAWSVGLAVWDEQFF.